Shown below are 9 T cell receptor beta chains from a single sample sequenced in a study of control samples from healthy donors and cancer patients. The method was immunoSEQ multiplex PCR; TCRdb's version includes in-frame clones alone and lacks a portion of them. The table records about 80,000 clones, 84% of them present only once. The sequencing sample was made of PBMCs. The source is a man in his sixties with head and neck cancer.

The genes are TRBV6-1 and TRBJ1-3; 7 bases align to TRBD1. The V segment lost 4 bases and the J segment 0 bases; nucleotides outside the gene matches: 6. This CDR3 has 16 residues. Per the germline V gene, CDR1 is MNHNS and CDR2 is SASEGT. For the CDR3, the DNA is TGTGCCAGCAGTGCACAGGGGAGGTACTCTGGAAACACCATATATTTT. Its protein is CASSAQGRYSGNTIYF.

The gene calls are TRBV7-6 and TRBJ2-2, with D perhaps matching TRBD2 (6 bases). Germline CDR1 and CDR2: SGHVS and FNYEAQ. This CDR3 has 14 residues. V dropped 0 bases and J dropped 5 bases, with 7 bases sitting between them. The CDR3 region has the DNA TGTGCCAGCAGCTTAGCGCGGGATACCGGGGAGCTGTTTTTT. Protein product: CASSLARDTGELFF.

This clone appeared a single time. V usage is TRBV3-1 (or the pseudogene TRBV3-2) and J usage is TRBJ2-4, with TRBD2 matching 8 bases. Germline lookup yields CDR1 LGHDT and CDR2 YNNKEL (reference sequence). V lost 0 bases and J lost 6; bases outside the gene matches: 4. This CDR3 has 15 amino acids. The CDR3: CASSQEITSGNIQYF. The CDR3 nucleotides are TGTGCCAGCAGCCAAGAAATCACTAGCGGAAACATTCAGTACTTC.

The chain joins TRBV4-2 to TRBJ2-4; 7 bases align to TRBD2. J gave up 0 bases and V 0 bases, and 17 bases lay outside the gene matches. Germline V lookup: CDR1 LGHNA, CDR2 YNFKEQ. This CDR3 has 21 residues. The CDR3 spells CASSQDFIGLGVSLAKNIQYF. DNA for the CDR3: TGTGCCAGCAGCCAAGATTTCATAGGACTAGGGGTATCTCTAGCCAAAAACATTCAGTACTTC.

Here the CDR3 DNA reads TGTGCCAGCAGTTTTCCCTTAGGGCGGTTTGGCTACACCTTC. It yields the protein CASSFPLGRFGYTF. The chain employs TRBV28 and TRBJ1-2, with D unclear. V lost 3 bases and J 7 bases, leaving 15 bases between the germline ends. Per germline, CDR1 MDHEN and CDR2 SYDVKM. CDR3 size: 14 residues.

This rearrangement joins TRBV23-1 to TRBJ2-5; D possibly uses TRBD1 or TRBD2 (5 bases each). TRBV23-1 is given ORF status, its function remaining uncertain. Trimming removed 0 bases from V and 4 bases from J, with 12 bases in between. This CDR3 comprises 15 residues. The chain's CDR3 is CASSQSRAGRETQYF. The CDR3 DNA sequence: TGCGCCAGCAGTCAATCGAGGGCAGGGAGAGAGACCCAGTACTTC.

The chain couples TRBV2 to TRBJ2-3; TRBD1 matches 7 bases. After removal of 6 bases from V and 1 base from J, the junction contained 1 base not matched to a gene. CDR3 length: 13 residues. Germline loops: CDR1 SNHLY, CDR2 FYNNEI. CDR3 nucleotide sequence: TGTGCCAGCAGCGGACAGGGCACAGATACGCAGTATTTT. Its translation: CASSGQGTDTQYF.

The chain combines TRBV4-1 with TRBJ1-3, with 10 bases that match TRBD1. The CDR3 covers 14 residues. The V gene end was trimmed by 5 bases and the J gene end by 8 bases; junction bases not matched to a gene: 6. Germline V gene lookup returns CDR1 MGHRA and CDR2 YSYEKL. CDR3: CASSSGTGEHTIYF. CDR3 nucleotide sequence: TGCGCCAGCAGCTCCGGGACAGGGGAGCACACCATATATTTT.

This rearrangement joins TRBV18 to TRBJ1-5, with D possibly matching TRBD1 (6 bases). Germline CDR1 reads KGHSH; CDR2 reads LQKENI. The CDR3 has 15 residues. V lost 3 bases and J lost 4, with 13 bases in between. The CDR3 coding sequence is TGTGCCAGCTCACCCGCCGGTGGACAGAATCAGCCCCAGCATTTT. This gives the protein CASSPAGGQNQPQHF.